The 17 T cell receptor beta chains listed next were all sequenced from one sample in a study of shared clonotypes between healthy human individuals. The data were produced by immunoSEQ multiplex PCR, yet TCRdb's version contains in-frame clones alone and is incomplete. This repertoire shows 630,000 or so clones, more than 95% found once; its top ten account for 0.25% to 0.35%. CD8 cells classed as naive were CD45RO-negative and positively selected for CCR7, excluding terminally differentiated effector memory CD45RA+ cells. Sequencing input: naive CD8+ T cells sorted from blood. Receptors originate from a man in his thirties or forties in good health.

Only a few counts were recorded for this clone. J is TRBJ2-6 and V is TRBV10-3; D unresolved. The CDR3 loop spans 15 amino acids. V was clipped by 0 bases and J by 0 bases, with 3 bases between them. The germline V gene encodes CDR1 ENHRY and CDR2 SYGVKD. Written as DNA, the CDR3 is TGTGCCATCAGTGAGTCTCACTCTGGGGCCAACGTCCTGACTTTC. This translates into CAISESHSGANVLTF.

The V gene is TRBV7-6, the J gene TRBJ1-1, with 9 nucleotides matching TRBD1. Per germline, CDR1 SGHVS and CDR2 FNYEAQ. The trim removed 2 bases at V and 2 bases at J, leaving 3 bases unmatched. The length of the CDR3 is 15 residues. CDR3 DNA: TGTGCCAGCAGCTTACCGGGACAGGGTAACACTGAAGCTTTCTTT. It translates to CASSLPGQGNTEAFF.

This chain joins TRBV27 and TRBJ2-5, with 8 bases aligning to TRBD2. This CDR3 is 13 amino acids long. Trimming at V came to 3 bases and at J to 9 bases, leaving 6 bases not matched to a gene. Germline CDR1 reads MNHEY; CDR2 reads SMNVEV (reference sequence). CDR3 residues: CASSFSGRGAQYF. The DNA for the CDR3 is TGTGCCAGCAGTTTTTCCGGGCGGGGGGCCCAGTACTTC.

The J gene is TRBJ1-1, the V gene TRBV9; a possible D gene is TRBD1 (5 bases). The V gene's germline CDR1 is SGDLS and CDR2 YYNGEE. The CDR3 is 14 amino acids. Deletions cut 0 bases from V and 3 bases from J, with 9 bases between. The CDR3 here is CASSVVVGDTEAFF. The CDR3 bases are TGTGCCAGCAGCGTAGTAGTGGGGGACACTGAAGCTTTCTTT.

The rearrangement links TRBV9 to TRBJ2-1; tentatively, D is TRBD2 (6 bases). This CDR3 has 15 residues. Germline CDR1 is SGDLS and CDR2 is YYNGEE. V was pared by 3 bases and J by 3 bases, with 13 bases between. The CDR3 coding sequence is TGTGCCAGCAGCGCCTCGGGACTTCTCTACAATGAGCAGTTCTTC. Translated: CASSASGLLYNEQFF.

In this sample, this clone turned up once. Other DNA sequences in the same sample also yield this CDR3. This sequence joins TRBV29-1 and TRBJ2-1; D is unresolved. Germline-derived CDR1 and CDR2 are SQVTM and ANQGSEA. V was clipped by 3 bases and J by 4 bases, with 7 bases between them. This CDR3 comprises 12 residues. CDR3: CSVEGSYNEQFF. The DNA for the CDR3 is TGCAGCGTTGAGGGGTCTTACAATGAGCAGTTCTTC.

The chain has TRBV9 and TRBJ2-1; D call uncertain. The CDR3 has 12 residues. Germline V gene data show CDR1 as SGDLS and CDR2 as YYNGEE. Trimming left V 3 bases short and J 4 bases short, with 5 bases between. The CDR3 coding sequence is TGTGCCAGCAGCGGAAAGTACAATGAGCAGTTCTTC. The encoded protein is CASSGKYNEQFF.

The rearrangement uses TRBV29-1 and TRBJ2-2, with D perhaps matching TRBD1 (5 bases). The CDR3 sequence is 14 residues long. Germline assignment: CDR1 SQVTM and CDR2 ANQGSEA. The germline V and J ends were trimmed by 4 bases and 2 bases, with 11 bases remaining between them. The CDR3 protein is CSVVYRFNTGELFF. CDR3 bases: TGCAGCGTTGTGTACAGGTTTAACACCGGGGAGCTGTTTTTT.

CDR3 protein: CASSFGTGYTGELFF. CDR3 sequence (DNA): TGTGCCAGCAGCTTTGGGACAGGATACACCGGGGAGCTGTTTTTT. The V and J genes are TRBV7-9 and TRBJ2-2; 8 bases match TRBD1. With V trimmed by 3 bases and J by 3 bases, 3 bases remained unmatched. Per germline, CDR1 SEHNR and CDR2 FQNEAQ (reference sequence). This CDR3 is 15 amino acids long.

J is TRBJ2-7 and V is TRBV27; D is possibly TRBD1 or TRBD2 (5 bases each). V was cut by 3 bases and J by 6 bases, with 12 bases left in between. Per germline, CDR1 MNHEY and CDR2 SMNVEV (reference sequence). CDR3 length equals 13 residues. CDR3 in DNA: TGTGCCAGCAGTTTGGGGGTCGGTAGCGAGCAGTACTTC. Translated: CASSLGVGSEQYF.

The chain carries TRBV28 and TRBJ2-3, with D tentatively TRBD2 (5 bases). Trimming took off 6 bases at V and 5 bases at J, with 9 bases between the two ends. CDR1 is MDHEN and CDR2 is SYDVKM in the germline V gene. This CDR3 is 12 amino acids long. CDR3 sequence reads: CASSLGGDTQYF. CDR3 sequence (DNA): TGTGCCAGCAGCCTCGGAGGAGATACGCAGTATTTT. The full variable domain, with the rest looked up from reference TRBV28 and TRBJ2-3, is DVKVTQSSRYLVKRTGEKVFLECVQDMDHENMFWYRQDPGLGLRLIYFSYDVKMKEKGDIPEGYSVSREKKERFSLILESASTNQTSMYLCASSLGGDTQYFGPGTRLTVL.

This chain's CDR3 is CATSRDLGTSATTDTQYF. The CDR3 nucleotides are TGTGCCACCAGCAGAGATTTAGGGACTAGCGCGACCACAGATACGCAGTATTTT. The chain carries TRBV15 and TRBJ2-3; 10 positions agree with TRBD2. The ends lost 0 bases at V and 2 bases at J; junction bases unmatched: 8. CDR3 length equals 18 residues. Germline V gives CDR1 LNHNV, CDR2 YYDKDF (reference sequence).

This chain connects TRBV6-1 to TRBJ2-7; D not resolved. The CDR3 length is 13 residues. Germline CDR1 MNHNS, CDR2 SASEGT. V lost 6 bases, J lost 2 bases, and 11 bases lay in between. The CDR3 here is CASSPNPPYEQYF. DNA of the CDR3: TGTGCCAGCAGCCCAAACCCTCCCTACGAGCAGTACTTC.

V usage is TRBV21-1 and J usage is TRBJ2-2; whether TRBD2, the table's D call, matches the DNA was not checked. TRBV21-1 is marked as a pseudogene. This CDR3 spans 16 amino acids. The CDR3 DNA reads TGTGCCAGCAGCCGACCGGGACTCATCTACACCGGGGAGCTGTTTTTT. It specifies CASSRPGLIYTGELFF.

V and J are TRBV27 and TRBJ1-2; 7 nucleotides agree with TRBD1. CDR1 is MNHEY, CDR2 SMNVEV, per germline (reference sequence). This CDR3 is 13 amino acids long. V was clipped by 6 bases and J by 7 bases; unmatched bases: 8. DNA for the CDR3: TGTGCCAGCAGACGTCAACAGGGGAGTGGCTACACCTTC. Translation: CASRRQQGSGYTF.

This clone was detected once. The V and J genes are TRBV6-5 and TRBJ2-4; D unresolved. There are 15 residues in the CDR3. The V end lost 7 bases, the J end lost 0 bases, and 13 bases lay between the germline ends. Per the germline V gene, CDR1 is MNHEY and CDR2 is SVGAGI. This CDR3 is CASTEFMAAKNIQYF. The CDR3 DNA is TGTGCCAGCACCGAATTCATGGCAGCCAAAAACATTCAGTACTTC.

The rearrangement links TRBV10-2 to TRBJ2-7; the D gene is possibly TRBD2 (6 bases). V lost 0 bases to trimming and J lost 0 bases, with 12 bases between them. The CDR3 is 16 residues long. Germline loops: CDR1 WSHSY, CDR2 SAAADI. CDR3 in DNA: TGCGCCAGCAGTGAGTCCGGGGGAACGAGCTCCTACGAGCAGTACTTC. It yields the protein CASSESGGTSSYEQYF.